Listed here are 22 T cell receptor beta chains from one sample, sequenced in a study of beta chain features in type 1 diabetes. Every isolated RNA sample was fully reverse transcribed, so sequencing captured expressed TCRB transcripts. Sequencing used immunoSEQ multiplex PCR; TCRdb keeps in-frame clones, though not all of them. The table records fewer than 200,000 clones, 8.1% of them present only once. Sequencing was carried out using central memory CD4+ T cells from blood. These receptors came from a man aged 18 to 29 in good health.

The chain is built from TRBV14 and TRBJ2-5; possible D gene TRBD1, 6 bases. The CDR3 contains 15 residues. Trimming left V 3 bases short and J 1 base short, with 12 bases between. Germline assignment: CDR1 SGHDN and CDR2 FVKESK. CDR3 sequence reads: CASSQLTGPQETQYF. CDR3 nucleotides: TGTGCCAGCAGCCAGCTGACAGGCCCCCAAGAGACCCAGTACTTC.

The table lists this clone with a few counts. The chain combines TRBV5-1 with TRBJ2-7; D is possibly TRBD1 (6 bases). The CDR3 has 15 residues. Per the germline V gene, CDR1 is SGHRS and CDR2 is YFSETQ. Trimming took off 4 bases at V and 3 bases at J, with 17 bases between the two ends. DNA of the CDR3: TGCGCCAGCAGCGTATCGGGACAAGGTCTCTACGAGCAGTACTTC. Amino acids: CASSVSGQGLYEQYF.

This clone was found a few times. The chain couples TRBV7-7 to TRBJ2-2; 12 bases are a match to TRBD2. With V trimmed by 4 bases and J by 7 bases, 7 bases remained unmatched. The germline V gene has CDR1 SSHAT and CDR2 FNYEAQ (reference sequence). This CDR3 is built from 16 residues. The CDR3 DNA follows: TGTGCCAGCAGCTCCCTAGCGGGGGGGCCGGACGGGGAGCTGTTTTTT. This gives the protein CASSSLAGGPDGELFF. Complete variable domain (other parts from reference TRBV7-7 and TRBJ2-2): GAGVSQSPRYKVTKRGQDVTLRCDPISSHATLYWYQQALGQGPEFLTYFNYEAQPDKSGLPSDRFSAERPEGSISTLTIQRTEQRDSAMYRCASSSLAGGPDGELFFGEGSRLTVL.

In its sample, this clone was seen many times. The CDR3 nucleotides are TGTGCCACCAGCAGAGACCCCGGGGTCAATCAGCCCCAGCATTTT. Amino acids: CATSRDPGVNQPQHF. The chain has TRBV15 and TRBJ1-5; the D is unclear. CDR3 length: 15 residues. Trimming pared 0 bases from V and 3 bases from J, leaving 9 bases between. CDR1 LNHNV and CDR2 YYDKDF come from the germline V gene (reference sequence). The full variable domain, in which reference TRBV15 and TRBJ1-5 provide the parts outside the CDR3, is DAMVIQNPRYQVTQFGKPVTLSCSQTLNHNVMYWYQQKSSQAPKLLFHYYDKDFNNEADTPDNFQSRRPNTSFCFLDIRSPGLGDTAMYLCATSRDPGVNQPQHFGDGTRLSIL.

This chain connects TRBV7-2 to TRBJ2-7, with D possibly matching TRBD2 (5 bases). The CDR3 has 15 residues. The germline V and J ends were trimmed by 2 bases and 0 bases, with 11 bases remaining between them. Germline CDR1 and CDR2: SGHTA and FQGNSA. The CDR3 coding sequence is TGTGCCAGCAGCTTATCGGCGGGCCGCTCCTACGAGCAGTACTTC. Protein sequence: CASSLSAGRSYEQYF.

J is TRBJ2-3 and V is TRBV28; 9 nucleotides agree with TRBD2. V trimming: 4 bases; J trimming: 5 bases; junction bases outside the gene matches: 4. This CDR3 region has 14 residues. The V gene's germline CDR1 is MDHEN and CDR2 SYDVKM. CDR3 sequence reads: CASSWLTSGDTQYF. The DNA of the CDR3 is TGTGCCAGCAGTTGGTTGACTAGCGGAGATACGCAGTATTTT.

CDR3 in DNA: TGTGCCAGCAGTTCCGCCCCCGGGATGGATAATGAAAAACTGTTTTTT. This codes for CASSSAPGMDNEKLFF. The chain has TRBV28 and TRBJ1-4; D gene unclear. CDR1 and CDR2 (germline): MDHEN, SYDVKM. CDR3 length: 16 residues. V lost 4 bases and J lost 4, with 16 bases in between.

The rearrangement joins TRBV2 to TRBJ2-7, with D perhaps matching TRBD1 (5 bases). CDR3 length: 12 residues. V lost 5 bases to trimming and J lost 4 bases, with 9 bases between them. CDR1 SNHLY and CDR2 FYNNEI come from the germline V gene. The CDR3 DNA reads as TGTGCCAGCAGTCCACAGGATTACGAGCAGTACTTC. This codes for CASSPQDYEQYF.

This clone occurred a few times. The gene calls are TRBV9 and TRBJ2-3; 9 nucleotides match TRBD2. The CDR3 is 16 residues long. After removal of 4 bases from V and 1 base from J, the junction contained 7 bases not matched to a gene. Looked up from germline, CDR1 is SGDLS and CDR2 is YYNGEE. Here the CDR3 DNA reads TGTGCCAGCAGCAGAGGAAGGACTAGCGGCACAGATACGCAGTATTTT. This gives the protein CASSRGRTSGTDTQYF.

This clone appeared a few times. The chain carries TRBV2 and TRBJ1-2; D is possibly TRBD1 (5 bases). The CDR3 loop spans 14 amino acids. The V gene lost 3 bases and the J gene lost 2 bases, with 10 bases spanning the gap. The germline gives CDR1 SNHLY, CDR2 FYNNEI. CDR3 sequence: CASSDQGANYGYTF. The CDR3 DNA sequence: TGTGCCAGCAGTGATCAAGGGGCCAACTATGGCTACACCTTC.

V is TRBV28 and J is TRBJ1-3; 8 bases fit TRBD1. Germline values: CDR1 MDHEN, CDR2 SYDVKM. The junction had 9 bases not matched to a gene; V was cut back by 8 bases and J by 0 bases. There are 16 residues in the CDR3. CDR3: CASWLGQASSGNTIYF. As DNA, the CDR3 is TGTGCCAGCTGGTTGGGACAGGCCTCCTCTGGAAACACCATATATTTT.

The V and J genes are TRBV29-1 and TRBJ2-1, with 12 bases that match TRBD2. V lost 6 bases to trimming and J lost 9 bases; unmatched junction nucleotides: 9. Germline V gene sequence: CDR1 SQVTM, CDR2 ANQGSEA. This CDR3 has 14 amino acids. In nucleotides, the CDR3 is TGCAGCGTCGAGACTAGCGGGAGATCATCTGAGCAGTTCTTC. It translates to CSVETSGRSSEQFF.

In regard to this clone: The same CDR3 is also encoded by other DNA sequences in this sample. CDR3 sequence: CASSLQGDTEAFF. The CDR3 nucleotides read TGTGCCAGCAGCTTACAAGGGGACACTGAAGCTTTCTTT. The chain is built from TRBV7-3 and TRBJ1-1, with a weak D call TRBD1 (5 bases). Trimming removed 2 bases at V and 3 bases at J, with 7 bases between. CDR3 size: 13 residues. Germline CDR1 reads SGHTA; CDR2 reads FQGTGA.

V is TRBV5-4 and J is TRBJ2-5, with D maybe TRBD1 (6 bases). V was pared by 4 bases and J by 4 bases, with 11 bases between. This CDR3 spans 13 amino acids. Germline V gives CDR1 SGHNT, CDR2 YYREEE (reference sequence). The CDR3 DNA sequence: TGTGCCAGCAGCATCACAGGGAGAGAGACCCAGTACTTC. Translated, it gives CASSITGRETQYF.

This clone was seen more than once but under ten times. The CDR3 DNA is TGTGCCAGCAACAGGGGGGACACTGAAGCTTTCTTT. As protein: CASNRGDTEAFF. The rearrangement links TRBV9 to TRBJ1-1, with 8 bases matching TRBD1. The CDR3 covers 12 residues. Germline V CDR1 and CDR2: SGDLS, YYNGEE. Unmatched junction bases numbered 1, after V lost 6 bases and J lost 3 bases.

This rearrangement joins TRBV11-1 to TRBJ2-1, with 7 positions matching TRBD2. Germline CDR1 reads SGHAT; CDR2 reads FQDESV (reference sequence). The CDR3 spans 16 residues. V shed 3 bases, J shed 0 bases, and the junction held 5 bases outside the gene matches. The CDR3 coding sequence is TGTGCCAGCAGCTTTTGGCGGGGGAGCTCCTACAATGAGCAGTTCTTC. It codes for CASSFWRGSSYNEQFF. The whole variable domain, filled in from reference TRBV11-1 and TRBJ2-1, reads EAEVAQSPRYKITEKSQAVAFWCDPISGHATLYWYRQILGQGPELLVQFQDESVVDDSQLPKDRFSAERLKGVDSTLKIQPAELGDSAMYLCASSFWRGSSYNEQFFGPGTRLTVL.

This clone was counted only a few times. The rearrangement links TRBV27 to TRBJ2-7, with TRBD1 as a possible D gene (6 bases). Trimming left V 4 bases short and J 3 bases short, with 7 bases between. This CDR3 spans 12 amino acids. The germline V gene encodes CDR1 MNHEY and CDR2 SMNVEV (reference sequence). CDR3: CASSSGHYEQYF. The CDR3 coding sequence is TGTGCCAGCAGTTCGGGACACTACGAGCAGTACTTC.

This clone occurred a few times. This rearrangement joins TRBV5-1 to TRBJ2-1, with 12 bases matching TRBD2. Unmatched junction bases numbered 13, after V lost 0 bases and J lost 6 bases. The V gene's germline CDR1 is SGHRS and CDR2 YFSETQ. This CDR3 is 19 amino acids long. CDR3 DNA: TGCGCCAGCAGCTTGGTACTAGCGGGGGGCCAAACTCCTGCCAATGAGCAGTTCTTC. This translates into CASSLVLAGGQTPANEQFF.

This clone was counted a few times. The chain is built from TRBV9 and TRBJ1-3, with D maybe TRBD1 (6 bases). CDR3 length: 14 residues. V lost 5 bases and J 2 bases, leaving 11 bases between the germline ends. Germline CDR1 and CDR2: SGDLS and YYNGEE. The CDR3 reads CASSWGGAGNTIYF. CDR3 bases: TGTGCCAGCAGTTGGGGGGGCGCTGGAAACACCATATATTTT. Complete variable domain (other parts from reference TRBV9 and TRBJ1-3): DSGVTQTPKHLITATGQRVTLRCSPRSGDLSVYWYQQSLDQGLQFLIQYYNGEERAKGNILERFSAQQFPDLHSELNLSSLELGDSALYFCASSWGGAGNTIYFGEGSWLTVV.

This clone was found a few times. The V gene is TRBV6-5, the J gene TRBJ1-2; D is perhaps TRBD1 (6 bases). Trimming shortened V by 5 bases and J by 2 bases, and 9 bases separated the two germline ends. The CDR3 has 13 amino acids. The germline CDR1 and CDR2 sequences are MNHEY and SVGAGI. The CDR3 sequence is CASSRTDNYGYTF. The CDR3 DNA follows: TGTGCCAGCAGTCGGACAGACAACTATGGCTACACCTTC.

The chain is built from TRBV7-3 and TRBJ2-3; tentative D call: TRBD2 (5 bases). CDR1 SGHTA and CDR2 FQGTGA come from the germline V gene. Trimming cost V 5 bases and J 6 bases, with 15 bases left between them. This CDR3 contains 14 residues. In DNA form, the CDR3 reads TGTGCCAGCAGCCCATACTCTCGCGGGGATACGCAGTATTTT. This gives the protein CASSPYSRGDTQYF.

About this clone: The same CDR3 also results from other DNA sequences found in this sample. This rearrangement joins TRBV7-3 to TRBJ2-7, with D unresolved. Germline values: CDR1 SGHTA, CDR2 FQGTGA. The CDR3 is 14 amino acids. Between the trimmed V and J ends, which lost 0 bases and 0 bases, there was a span of 6 bases. CDR3 in amino acids: CASSLTSGSYEQYF. The DNA of the CDR3 is TGTGCCAGCAGCTTAACGAGTGGCTCCTACGAGCAGTACTTC.